The T cell receptor beta chain described here comes from a study of T cell responses to AZD1222 COVID-19 vaccine. The assay was immunoSEQ multiplex PCR, and TCRdb's table has in-frame clones only and misses some. The sample shows roughly 150,000 clones, approximately 90% of them seen only once. CDR1 is SQVTM and CDR2 is ANQGSEA in the germline V gene. With 7 bases clipped from V and 6 bases from J, the junction kept 12 bases outside the gene matches. The CDR3 sequence is 14 residues long. This clone was recorded once. This chain uses TRBV29-1 with TRBJ2-1, with TRBD1 identical over 7 bases. Sequencing used peripheral blood, obtained 28 days after the second AZD1222 dose. The receptor was isolated from an adult who received the AZD1222 COVID-19 vaccine. CDR3 nucleotide sequence: TGCAGCGGGGCAGACAGGGCGAAACTCAATGAGCAGTTCTTC. Translated: CSGADRAKLNEQFF.